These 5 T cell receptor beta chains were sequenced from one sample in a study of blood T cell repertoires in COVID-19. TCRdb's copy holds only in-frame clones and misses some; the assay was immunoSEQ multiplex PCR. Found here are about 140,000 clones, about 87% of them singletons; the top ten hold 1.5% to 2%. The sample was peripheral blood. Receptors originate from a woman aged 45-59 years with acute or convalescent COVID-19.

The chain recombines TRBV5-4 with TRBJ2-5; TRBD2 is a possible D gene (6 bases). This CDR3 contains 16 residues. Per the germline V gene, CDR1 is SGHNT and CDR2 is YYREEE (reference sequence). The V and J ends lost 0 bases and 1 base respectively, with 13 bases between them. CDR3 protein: CASSLGAGGSQETQYF. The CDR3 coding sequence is TGTGCCAGCAGCTTGGGGGCCGGGGGTAGCCAAGAGACCCAGTACTTC.

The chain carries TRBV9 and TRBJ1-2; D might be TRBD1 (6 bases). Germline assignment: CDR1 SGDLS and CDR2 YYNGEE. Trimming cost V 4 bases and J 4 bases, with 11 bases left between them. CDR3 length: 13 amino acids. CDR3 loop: CASSLQGFYGYTF. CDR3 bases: TGTGCCAGCAGCCTGCAGGGGTTCTATGGCTACACCTTC.

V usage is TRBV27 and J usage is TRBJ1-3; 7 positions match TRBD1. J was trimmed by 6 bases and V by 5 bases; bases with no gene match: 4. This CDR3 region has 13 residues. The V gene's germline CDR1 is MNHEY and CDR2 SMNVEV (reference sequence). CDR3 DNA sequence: TGTGCCAGCAGTAAAACAGGGGAAAACACCATATATTTT. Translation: CASSKTGENTIYF.

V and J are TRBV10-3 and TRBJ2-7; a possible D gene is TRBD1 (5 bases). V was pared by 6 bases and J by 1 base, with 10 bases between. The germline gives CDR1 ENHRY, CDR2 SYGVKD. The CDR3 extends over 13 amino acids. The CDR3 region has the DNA TGTGCCATCAGGGAAGGGGTTTCCTACGAGCAGTACTTC. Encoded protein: CAIREGVSYEQYF.

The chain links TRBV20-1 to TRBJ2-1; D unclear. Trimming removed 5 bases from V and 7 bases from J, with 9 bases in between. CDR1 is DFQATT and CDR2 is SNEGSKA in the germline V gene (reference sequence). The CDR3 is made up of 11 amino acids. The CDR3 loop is CSAGGQNEQFF. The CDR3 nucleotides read TGCAGTGCTGGCGGTCAAAATGAGCAGTTCTTC.